This T cell receptor beta chain came from a study of blood T cell repertoires in COVID-19. At the level of the study: Whether acute or convalescent, the COVID-19 samples came from the United States, Italy and Spain. T cells, B-cell-depleted T cells, or PBMCs provided the cDNA or gDNA that served as material.

The CDR3 is 14 residues long. Trimming pared 6 bases from V and 4 bases from J, leaving 13 bases between. CDR1 is LNHDA, CDR2 SQIVND, per germline (reference sequence). In the original processing: Cell counts per sample came from amplifying reference gene primers. TCRdb's copy holds only in-frame clones and misses some; the assay was immunoSEQ multiplex PCR. V and J calls and clone size are those listed in that table; D and trimming were worked out from the DNA. This sample has approximately 140,000 clones, with about 86% found just once. This TCR derives from a man in his 70s with acute or convalescent COVID-19. The specimen was peripheral blood. The chain links TRBV19 to TRBJ1-5, with a tentative D call TRBD1 (5 bases). CDR3 sequence reads: CASSPGGRNQPQHF. The CDR3 DNA is TGTGCCAGTAGCCCCGGGGGTAGGAATCAGCCCCAGCATTTT.